The clone carrying this TCR beta chain occurred many times. Antigen unknown. This sample is drawn from a study of T cell repertoires in cytomegalovirus infection. TCRdb called the reads again in MiXCR, with one record for every CDR3 protein. Of more than 90,000 distinct CDR3 sequences detected, 9.5% to 13% appear once; the ten largest clones hold approximately 33%. The CDR3 runs to 15 residues. V was shortened by 7 bases and J by 4 bases, with 17 bases between the two germline ends. The clonotype was recovered from a human donor in good health (CMV status not recorded). Some clones in this sample may be carry-over from other donors' samples. Sequenced sample: PBMCs, sequenced either directly or after in vitro stimulation (not recorded which). The chain couples TRBV12-3 or TRBV12-4 to TRBJ1-3, with D hard to call. The CDR3 protein is CASNQRSGPGNTIYF. The CDR3, as DNA: TGTGCCAGCAACCAGAGGTCCGGCCCGGGAAACACCATATATTTT.